This paragraph reports one T cell receptor (beta chain). Antigen unknown. This CDR3 has 14 amino acids. CDR1 SGDLS and CDR2 YYNGEE come from the germline V gene. V lost 2 bases and J lost 2, with 10 bases in between. The data were produced by immunoSEQ multiplex PCR, yet TCRdb's version contains in-frame clones alone and is incomplete. The repertoire holds roughly 72,000 clones, with 81% as singletons. These data come from a study of OX40 agonist ivuxolimab in advanced cancers. About the research overall: Intravenous ivuxolimab was administered to patients every 2 weeks at 0.01 to 10 mg/kg.

Notes on the study in general: With doses of 0.1-3.0 mg/kg, partial responders showed among the lowest clonal expansion. The average count of expanded clones was higher among CD8+ T cells than among CD4+. Specificity for antigen went undetermined in the expanded peripheral T cells.

This TCR was recovered from an adult with an advanced solid tumor such as melanoma, head and neck, liver or kidney cancer. V usage is TRBV9 and J usage is TRBJ1-2, with D maybe TRBD1 (6 bases). The sequencing here drew on CD4+ or CD8+ T cells sorted from blood, taken in a trial of the OX40 agonist ivuxolimab. The CDR3 sequence is CASSVGGGNYGYTF. The DNA for the CDR3 is TGTGCCAGCAGCGTCGGCGGGGGCAACTATGGCTACACCTTC.